What follows describes a single TCR beta chain. The data derive from a study of T cells after yellow fever vaccination. Study-level points and caveats: It was a small share of clonotypes that appeared in both CD4 and CD8 compartments.

A process of 5'RACE template switching, which added a universal primer site and UMIs, was used to make TCR cDNA. TCRdb re-called the 5' RACE reads through MiXCR, storing one row per CDR3 protein. The sample includes around 53,000 distinct CDR3 sequences, approximately 7% seen only once; the top ten take approximately 24%. V dropped 2 bases and J dropped 5 bases, with 10 bases sitting between them. This CDR3 is built from 13 residues. The germline gives CDR1 SGHAT, CDR2 FQNNGV. The source of this sequence is a young man who received the YFV17D yellow fever vaccine. Sequencing used CD8+ T cells not binding an NS4B(214-222) dextramer, sorted from PBMCs, obtained around 45 days after the first yellow fever vaccination. V and J are TRBV11-2 and TRBJ2-7; D call uncertain. The CDR3 DNA reads as TGTGCCAGCAGCTTAAGTCCTGTGAACGAGCAGTACTTC. It codes for CASSLSPVNEQYF. The full variable domain, rest sourced from reference TRBV11-2 and TRBJ2-7, is EAGVAQSPRYKIIEKRQSVAFWCNPISGHATLYWYQQILGQGPKLLIQFQNNGVVDDSQLPKDRFSAERLKGVDSTLKIQPAKLEDSAVYLCASSLSPVNEQYFGPGTRLTVT.